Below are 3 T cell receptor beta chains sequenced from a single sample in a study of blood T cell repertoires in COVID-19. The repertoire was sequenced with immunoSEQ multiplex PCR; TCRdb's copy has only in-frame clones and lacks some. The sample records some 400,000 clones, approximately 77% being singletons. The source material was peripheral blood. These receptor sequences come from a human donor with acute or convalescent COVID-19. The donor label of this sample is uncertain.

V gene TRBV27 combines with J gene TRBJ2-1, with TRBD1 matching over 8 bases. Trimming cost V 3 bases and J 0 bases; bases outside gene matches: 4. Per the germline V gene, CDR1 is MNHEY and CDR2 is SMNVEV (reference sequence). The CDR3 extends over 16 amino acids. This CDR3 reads CASSFLQGGSYNEQFF. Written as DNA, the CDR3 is TGTGCCAGCAGTTTTCTACAGGGGGGCTCCTACAATGAGCAGTTCTTC.

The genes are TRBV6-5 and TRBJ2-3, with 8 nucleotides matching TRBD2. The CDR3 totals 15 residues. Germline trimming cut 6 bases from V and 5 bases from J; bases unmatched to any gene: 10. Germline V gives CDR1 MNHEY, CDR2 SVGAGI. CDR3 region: CASRAGGGGIDTQYF. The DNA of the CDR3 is TGTGCCAGCAGAGCAGGTGGCGGGGGGATAGATACGCAGTATTTT.

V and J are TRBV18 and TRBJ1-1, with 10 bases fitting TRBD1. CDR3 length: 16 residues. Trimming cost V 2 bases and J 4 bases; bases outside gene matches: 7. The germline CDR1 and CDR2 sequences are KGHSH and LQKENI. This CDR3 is CASSPTTGGGGTEAFF. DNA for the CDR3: TGTGCCAGCTCACCAACGACAGGGGGCGGTGGCACTGAAGCTTTCTTT.